Shown below are 23 T cell receptor beta chains from a single sample sequenced in a study of blood T cell repertoires in COVID-19. Profiling relied on immunoSEQ multiplex PCR, and the TCRdb table lists in-frame clones only, not all of them. The data hold fewer than 250,000 clones, with 82% observed a single time. Specimen: peripheral blood. The source is a woman over 75 with acute or convalescent COVID-19.

The rearrangement uses TRBV10-1 and TRBJ2-5; 10 positions agree with TRBD2. The CDR3 runs 16 residues. Trimming cost V 2 bases and J 3 bases; bases outside gene matches: 6. The V gene's germline CDR1 is WNHNN and CDR2 SYGVQD (reference sequence). The CDR3 region has the DNA TGCGCCAGCAGTGAGCATCGGACTAGCGGAAAAGAGACCCAGTACTTC. It encodes CASSEHRTSGKETQYF.

The V and J genes are TRBV4-1 and TRBJ2-1; D may be TRBD2 (7 bases). The CDR3 runs to 15 residues. The germline V and J ends were trimmed by 4 bases and 7 bases, with 17 bases remaining between them. CDR1 is MGHRA, CDR2 YSYEKL, per germline. Here the CDR3 reads CASSREGGALNEQFF. The CDR3 DNA reads as TGCGCCAGCAGCCGGGAAGGGGGGGCCTTAAATGAGCAGTTCTTC.

This clone was seen a handful of times. The rearrangement joins TRBV28 to TRBJ2-4; 7 bases are shared with TRBD1. Per germline, CDR1 MDHEN and CDR2 SYDVKM. The length of the CDR3 is 14 residues. V shed 3 bases and J 6 bases; nucleotides not matched to a gene: 5. CDR3 residues: CASSFDRDRNIQYF. The DNA of the CDR3 is TGTGCCAGCAGTTTTGACAGGGATAGAAACATTCAGTACTTC.

This clone was counted between two and nine times. This rearrangement joins TRBV5-6 to TRBJ1-2; D is perhaps TRBD1 (5 bases). Trimming pared 6 bases from V and 2 bases from J, leaving 17 bases between. The CDR3 consists of 15 residues. CDR1 and CDR2 (germline): SGHDT, YYEEEE. CDR3 in amino acids: CASNQGNRPNYGYTF. The CDR3 DNA is TGTGCCAGCAACCAAGGAAACAGGCCAAACTATGGCTACACCTTC.

V gene TRBV4-1 combines with J gene TRBJ1-2, with 10 bases identical to TRBD1. This CDR3 is built from 15 residues. J gave up 5 bases and V 4 bases, and 7 bases lay outside the gene matches. In germline, CDR1 is MGHRA, CDR2 YSYEKL. CDR3 amino acids: CASSRAGTGVYGYTF. The CDR3 DNA is TGCGCCAGCAGCCGGGCCGGGACAGGGGTTTATGGCTACACCTTC.

V is TRBV6-5 and J is TRBJ2-5; tentatively, D is TRBD1 (6 bases). V lost 6 bases, J lost 9 bases, and 23 bases lay in between. Looked up from germline, CDR1 is MNHEY and CDR2 is SVGAGI. This CDR3 is 15 amino acids long. The CDR3 protein is CASRDTGKGLGSQYF. Written as DNA, the CDR3 is TGTGCCAGCAGGGATACAGGGAAAGGGTTAGGGTCCCAGTACTTC.

The J gene is TRBJ1-3, the V gene TRBV10-3; no clear D. Germline lookup yields CDR1 ENHRY and CDR2 SYGVKD. This CDR3 contains 14 residues. The germline V and J ends were trimmed by 11 bases and 4 bases, with 18 bases remaining between them. In DNA, the CDR3 is TGTGCCGCCCGGAAAGACCTTAGCGGAAACACCATATATTTT. This sequence encodes CAARKDLSGNTIYF.

This clone was seen only a few times. The chain couples TRBV5-4 to TRBJ2-1, with D possibly matching TRBD1 (5 bases). The V gene lost 5 bases and the J gene lost 6 bases, with 18 bases spanning the gap. The CDR3 covers 15 residues. Per the germline V gene, CDR1 is SGHNT and CDR2 is YYREEE (reference sequence). As DNA, the CDR3 is TGTGCCAGCAGAACATCAGGTGGGGCATCCAATGAGCAGTTCTTC. It specifies CASRTSGGASNEQFF.

This clone is a singleton in its sample. The chain couples TRBV5-1 to TRBJ2-5; D perhaps matches TRBD1 (5 bases). From germline, CDR1 is SGHRS and CDR2 YFSETQ. CDR3 length: 14 residues. The V end lost 3 bases, the J end lost 2 bases, and 11 bases lay between the germline ends. The CDR3 protein is CASSSGFEQETQYF. The CDR3 nucleotides are TGCGCCAGCAGCTCAGGGTTTGAACAAGAGACCCAGTACTTC.

This chain connects TRBV29-1 to TRBJ1-2; D not resolved. CDR3 length: 11 amino acids. Germline-derived CDR1 and CDR2 are SQVTM and ANQGSEA. V was shortened by 5 bases and J by 2 bases, with 6 bases between the two germline ends. The CDR3 reads CSVSGNYGYTF. The CDR3 DNA sequence: TGCAGCGTTTCGGGAAACTATGGCTACACCTTC.

The rearrangement joins TRBV3-1 (or the pseudogene TRBV3-2) to TRBJ2-1; D may be TRBD1 (7 bases). CDR1 and CDR2 (germline): LGHDT, YNNKEL (reference sequence). Trimming removed 4 bases at V and 1 base at J, with 11 bases between. This CDR3 has 15 residues. CDR3 in DNA: TGTGCCAGCAGCCCCGCGGGACAGTCCTACAATGAGCAGTTCTTC. Translated, it gives CASSPAGQSYNEQFF.

The chain recombines TRBV2 with TRBJ2-5; the D gene is possibly TRBD2 (6 bases). The germline V gene has CDR1 SNHLY and CDR2 FYNNEI. V lost 5 bases and J 5 bases, leaving 9 bases between the germline ends. The CDR3 contains 12 residues. The CDR3 region has the DNA TGTGCCAGCAGTTGGGGGGAGGAGACCCAGTACTTC. Amino acids: CASSWGEETQYF.

This chain uses TRBV18 with TRBJ1-3; no clear D. The germline V gene has CDR1 KGHSH and CDR2 LQKENI. This CDR3 is built from 17 residues. The ends were cut back, 2 bases at V and 3 bases at J, with 17 bases in the middle. This CDR3 reads CASSPTLNSYLGNTIYF. The DNA for the CDR3 is TGTGCCAGCTCACCAACGTTGAACAGCTACCTTGGAAACACCATATATTTT.

The V call is TRBV27, the J call TRBJ1-5, with TRBD1 as a possible D gene (6 bases). The CDR3 runs 15 residues. The V gene's germline CDR1 is MNHEY and CDR2 SMNVEV (reference sequence). Trimming removed 8 bases from V and 1 base from J, with 15 bases in between. The CDR3: CASRAGAVSNQPQHF. The CDR3 nucleotides are TGTGCCAGCCGAGCAGGGGCGGTGAGCAATCAGCCCCAGCATTTT.

The chain uses TRBV6-1 and TRBJ1-2; no definite D call. Trimming pared 0 bases from V and 5 bases from J, leaving 13 bases between. The CDR3 loop spans 15 amino acids. Germline V gives CDR1 MNHNS, CDR2 SASEGT. The CDR3 region is CASSEANPIPYGYTF. The CDR3 DNA reads as TGTGCCAGCAGTGAAGCGAACCCTATCCCTTATGGCTACACCTTC.

This chain uses TRBV9 with TRBJ2-3; 7 bases agree with TRBD2. The V gene's germline CDR1 is SGDLS and CDR2 YYNGEE. With 3 bases clipped from V and 3 bases from J, the junction kept 7 bases outside the gene matches. This CDR3 spans 15 amino acids. The CDR3 sequence is CASSAKRGWTDTQYF. The CDR3 nucleotides read TGTGCCAGCAGCGCAAAGCGGGGCTGGACAGATACGCAGTATTTT.

The chain couples TRBV7-8 to TRBJ2-1; 11 nucleotides match TRBD2. The CDR3 contains 15 residues. J lost 8 bases, V lost 5 bases, and 8 bases had no gene match. The germline gives CDR1 SGHVS, CDR2 FQNEAQ. The CDR3 reads CASSGVAGGAHEQFF. For the CDR3, the DNA is TGTGCCAGCAGCGGGGTAGCGGGAGGGGCTCATGAGCAGTTCTTC. Based on the CDR3 plus reference TRBV7-8 and TRBJ2-1, the full variable domain is GAGVSQSPRYKVAKRGQDVALRCDPISGHVSLFWYQQALGQGPEFLTYFQNEAQLDKSGLPSDRFFAERPEGSVSTLKIQRTQQEDSAVYLCASSGVAGGAHEQFFGPGTRLTVL.

The chain uses TRBV3-1 (or the pseudogene TRBV3-2) and TRBJ1-3; no definite D call. V shed 4 bases and J shed 0 bases, with 10 bases lying between them. This CDR3 has 15 residues. The germline V gene has CDR1 LGHDT and CDR2 YNNKEL (reference sequence). CDR3 nucleotides: TGTGCCAGCAGCCTGGGAGATTTCTCTGGAAACACCATATATTTT. Translating it yields CASSLGDFSGNTIYF.

The DNA for the CDR3 is TGTGCCAGCAGCTTAGTGGGGCGGGGGGCCTCCTCTGGAAACACCATATATTTT. It is translated as CASSLVGRGASSGNTIYF. This chain connects TRBV7-2 to TRBJ1-3; D is perhaps TRBD1 (6 bases). Germline CDR1 and CDR2: SGHTA and FQGNSA. This CDR3 is built from 18 residues. The ends were cut back, 1 base at V and 0 bases at J, with 16 bases in the middle.

This clone appeared a few times. This chain connects TRBV6-2 or TRBV6-3 to TRBJ2-7; 7 nucleotides line up with TRBD2. CDR1 is MNHEY, CDR2 SVGEGT, per germline. The CDR3 spans 12 residues. Trimming cost V 6 bases and J 6 bases; bases outside gene matches: 5. The CDR3 region is CASSRGVGEQYF. Here the CDR3 DNA reads TGTGCCAGCAGCCGGGGGGTCGGCGAGCAGTACTTC.

This clone has only a few counts. The V gene is TRBV18, the J gene TRBJ1-3; 9 bases are shared with TRBD1. The CDR3 is 20 amino acids. Trimming at V came to 3 bases and at J to 0 bases, leaving 15 bases not matched to a gene. The V gene's germline CDR1 is KGHSH and CDR2 LQKENI. The CDR3 is CASSPRQGQGSGISGNTIYF. The CDR3 DNA is TGTGCCAGCTCACCGCGGCAGGGACAGGGAAGTGGGATCTCTGGAAACACCATATATTTT. Based on the CDR3 plus reference TRBV18 and TRBJ1-3, the full variable domain is NAGVMQNPRHLVRRRGQEARLRCSPMKGHSHVYWYRQLPEEGLKFMVYLQKENIIDESGMPKERFSAEFPKEGPSILRIQQVVRGDSAAYFCASSPRQGQGSGISGNTIYFGEGSWLTVV.

The sample holds a few counts of this clone. The V call is TRBV11-1, the J call TRBJ2-1; 7 positions agree with TRBD1. There are 16 residues in the CDR3. Looked up from germline, CDR1 is SGHAT and CDR2 is FQDESV (reference sequence). The J segment lost 1 base and the V segment lost 8 bases, leaving 11 bases of the junction unmatched. The CDR3 DNA reads TGTGCCAGCGTCCCCAAGTCAGGGGGTTCCTACAATGAGCAGTTCTTC. It specifies CASVPKSGGSYNEQFF. Full variable domain (rest looked up from reference TRBV11-1 and TRBJ2-1): EAEVAQSPRYKITEKSQAVAFWCDPISGHATLYWYRQILGQGPELLVQFQDESVVDDSQLPKDRFSAERLKGVDSTLKIQPAELGDSAMYLCASVPKSGGSYNEQFFGPGTRLTVL.

This clone was observed once. V usage is TRBV4-3 and J usage is TRBJ2-1, with 13 positions matching TRBD2. CDR3 size: 17 residues. The J segment lost 6 bases and the V segment lost 0 bases, leaving 5 bases of the junction unmatched. Germline loops: CDR1 LGHNA, CDR2 YSLEER. CDR3 bases: TGCGCCAGCAGCCAAGAACTAGCGGGGGGGCCCTCCAATGAGCAGTTCTTC. It translates to CASSQELAGGPSNEQFF.